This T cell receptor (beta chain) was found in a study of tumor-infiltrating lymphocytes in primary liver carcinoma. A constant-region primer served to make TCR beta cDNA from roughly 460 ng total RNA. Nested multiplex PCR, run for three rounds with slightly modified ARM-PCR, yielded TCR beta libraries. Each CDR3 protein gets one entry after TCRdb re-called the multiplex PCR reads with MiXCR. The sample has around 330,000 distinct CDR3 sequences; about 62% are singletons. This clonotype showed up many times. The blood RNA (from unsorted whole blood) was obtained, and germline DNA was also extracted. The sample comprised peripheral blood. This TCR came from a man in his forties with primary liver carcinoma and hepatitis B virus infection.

This CDR3 reads CAIRRREGQETQYF. The CDR3, as DNA: TGTGCCATCAGGAGGCGGGAGGGTCAAGAGACCCAGTACTTC. The genes are TRBV10-3 and TRBJ2-5, with 9 bases fitting TRBD2. With V trimmed by 6 bases and J by 2 bases, 4 bases remained unmatched. The CDR3 length is 14 residues. Germline V lookup: CDR1 ENHRY, CDR2 SYGVKD.